One sample yielded the 14 T cell receptor beta chains listed below, sequenced in a study of T cell responses to AZD1222 COVID-19 vaccine (dated by TCRdb to the early 2020s). Library preparation employed the immunoSEQ multiplex PCR assay. The table was pulled from immuneACCESS by TCRdb, which kept in-frame rearrangements only. Such tables lose some clones; where checked, under half of the loss comes from unresolved V genes, and the rest has no known cause. This sample gives approximately 140,000 clones in total; roughly 90% of them show up just once. The top ten hold about 3% of the sample. Interpreted using the paper, the time point label stands for: baseline before first vaccination. The source was peripheral blood, collected on day 0 of AZD1222 vaccination. These receptors came from an adult in good health.

This sequence joins TRBV20-1 and TRBJ1-2; D call uncertain. Germline V lookup: CDR1 DFQATT, CDR2 SNEGSKA (reference sequence). The CDR3 is 11 residues long. V dropped 6 bases and J dropped 8 bases, with 13 bases sitting between them. The CDR3 sequence: CSALKSGGYTF. For the CDR3, the DNA is TGCAGTGCCCTTAAAAGTGGGGGCTACACCTTC.

The chain is built from TRBV12-5 and TRBJ2-2; D might be TRBD1 or TRBD2, each matching 5 bases. CDR1 and CDR2 from the germline V gene are LGHNT and FRNRAP. The CDR3 has 18 amino acids. Trimming took 0 bases from V and 0 from J, leaving 14 bases between them. CDR3: CASGLVFQGRANTGELFF. The CDR3 DNA reads as TGTGCTAGTGGTTTGGTCTTCCAGGGACGGGCGAACACCGGGGAGCTGTTTTTT.

J is TRBJ1-1 and V is TRBV6-5; TRBD1 aligns across 10 bases. CDR1 MNHEY and CDR2 SVGAGI come from the germline V gene. With 7 bases clipped from V and 1 base from J, the junction kept 3 bases outside the gene matches. There are 14 residues in the CDR3. The CDR3 DNA follows: TGTGCCAGCACCAGGACAGGGGGGAACACTGAAGCTTTCTTT. It translates to CASTRTGGNTEAFF.

The V and J genes are TRBV12-5 and TRBJ1-3; 8 nucleotides match TRBD1. The CDR3 loop spans 17 amino acids. Germline-derived CDR1 and CDR2 are LGHNT and FRNRAP. V shed 3 bases and J 4 bases; nucleotides not matched to a gene: 11. CDR3: CASGFIFQGAKGNTIYF. CDR3 sequence (DNA): TGTGCTAGTGGTTTTATTTTCCAGGGGGCTAAAGGAAACACCATATATTTT.

Details on this clone: At one end, the junction sequence differs from germline, possibly due to a read error. V and J are TRBV6-2 or TRBV6-3 and TRBJ1-1; D is unresolved. The CDR3 runs 14 residues. The V gene's germline CDR1 is MNHEY and CDR2 SVGEGT. CDR3 DNA: TGTGCCAGCAGCTACTCTATGGAAAACACTGAAGCTTTCTTT. It yields the protein CASSYSMENTEAFF.

The sample holds one count of this clone. The chain is built from TRBV7-9 and TRBJ2-2, with 7 bases identical to TRBD1. Germline CDR1 reads SEHNR; CDR2 reads FQNEAQ (reference sequence). The CDR3 totals 14 residues. Germline trimming cut 3 bases from V and 5 bases from J; bases unmatched to any gene: 3. CDR3 protein: CASSLGTATGELFF. The CDR3 region has the DNA TGTGCCAGCAGCTTGGGGACAGCGACCGGGGAGCTGTTTTTT.

The rearrangement uses TRBV18 and TRBJ1-1, with no clear D. The germline V and J ends were trimmed by 6 bases and 4 bases, with 12 bases remaining between them. CDR1 is KGHSH and CDR2 is LQKENI in the germline V gene. The CDR3 is 13 residues long. The DNA of the CDR3 is TGTGCCAGCTCCCCAATCCCAGCCACTGAAGCTTTCTTT. Its translation: CASSPIPATEAFF.

The rearrangement links TRBV5-8 to TRBJ1-1; a possible D gene is TRBD1 (5 bases). Germline CDR1 and CDR2: SGHTS and YDEGEE. The CDR3 has 14 amino acids. The V end was cut by 3 bases, the J end by 3 bases, with 12 bases between. CDR3 nucleotide sequence: TGTGCCAGCAGCTACCAGGGATGGGACACTGAAGCTTTCTTT. This gives the protein CASSYQGWDTEAFF.

The chain couples TRBV18 to TRBJ1-1; no clear D. Trimming shortened V by 3 bases and J by 5 bases, and 16 bases separated the two germline ends. The CDR3 consists of 15 residues. Germline CDR1 KGHSH, CDR2 LQKENI. CDR3 coding DNA: TGTGCCAGCTCACCCACCGATCGTCGAGGTACTGAAGCTTTCTTT. Translation: CASSPTDRRGTEAFF.

The chain links TRBV6-2 or TRBV6-3 to TRBJ1-5, with a tentative D call TRBD1 (6 bases). The CDR3 covers 16 residues. Germline CDR1 reads MNHEY; CDR2 reads SVGEGT. Trimming pared 2 bases from V and 1 base from J, leaving 12 bases between. Here the CDR3 DNA reads TGTGCCAGCAGTTACGGCAGGGGCTCCAGCAATCAGCCCCAGCATTTT. Translating it yields CASSYGRGSSNQPQHF.

The rearrangement links TRBV2 to TRBJ2-3; 8 nucleotides agree with TRBD2. Germline CDR1 is SNHLY and CDR2 is FYNNEI. The length of the CDR3 is 16 residues. V shed 8 bases, J shed 4 bases, and the junction held 14 bases outside the gene matches. The CDR3 nucleotides are TGTGCCAGCGAGGACGGGGCGGGGGGCTCCCCAGATACGCAGTATTTT. It is translated as CASEDGAGGSPDTQYF.

The chain is built from TRBV7-2 and TRBJ2-7; 7 bases fit TRBD2. V lost 5 bases, J lost 1 base, and 5 bases stayed unmatched. Germline lookup yields CDR1 SGHTA and CDR2 FQGNSA. The CDR3 covers 14 residues. CDR3 coding DNA: TGTGCCAGCAGCCCCAGCGGGAAGTCCTACGAGCAGTACTTC. Protein sequence: CASSPSGKSYEQYF.

This clone has a single count. The rearrangement joins TRBV4-2 to TRBJ2-5, with D possibly TRBD1 on 5 matching bases. Trimming removed 4 bases at V and 0 bases at J, with 12 bases between. The CDR3 is 15 residues long. Germline CDR1 is LGHNA and CDR2 is YNFKEQ. The CDR3 spells CASSLTGYNQETQYF. The CDR3 nucleotides read TGTGCCAGCAGCCTAACAGGATACAACCAAGAGACCCAGTACTTC.

A word on this clone: Within the sample, other DNA sequences also encode this same CDR3. The chain carries TRBV19 and TRBJ2-1; D is ambiguous. This CDR3 has 12 residues. Germline CDR1 LNHDA, CDR2 SQIVND (reference sequence). Trimming took off 1 base at V and 4 bases at J, with 2 bases between the two ends. CDR3 bases: TGTGCCAGTAGTATAGGGTACAATGAGCAGTTCTTC. This encodes CASSIGYNEQFF.